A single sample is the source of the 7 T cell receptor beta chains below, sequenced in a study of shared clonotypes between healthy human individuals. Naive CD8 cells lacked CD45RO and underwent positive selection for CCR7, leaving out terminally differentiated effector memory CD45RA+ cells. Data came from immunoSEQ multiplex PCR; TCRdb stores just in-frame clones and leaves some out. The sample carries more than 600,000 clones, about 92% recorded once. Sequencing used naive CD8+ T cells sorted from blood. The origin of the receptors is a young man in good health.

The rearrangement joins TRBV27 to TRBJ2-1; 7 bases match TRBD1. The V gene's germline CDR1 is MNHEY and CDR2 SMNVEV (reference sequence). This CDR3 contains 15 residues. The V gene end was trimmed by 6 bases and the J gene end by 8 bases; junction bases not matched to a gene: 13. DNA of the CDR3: TGTGCCAGCAGACTAAAGGGGGCCTACGAGCATGAGCAGTTCTTC. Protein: CASRLKGAYEHEQFF.

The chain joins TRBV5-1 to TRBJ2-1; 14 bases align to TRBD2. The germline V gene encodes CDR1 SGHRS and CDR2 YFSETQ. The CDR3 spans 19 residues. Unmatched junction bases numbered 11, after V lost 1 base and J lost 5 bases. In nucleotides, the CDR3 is TGCGCCAGCAGCTTGCCTCCCCCGACTAGCGGGAGGGTGCACAATGAGCAGTTCTTC. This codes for CASSLPPPTSGRVHNEQFF.

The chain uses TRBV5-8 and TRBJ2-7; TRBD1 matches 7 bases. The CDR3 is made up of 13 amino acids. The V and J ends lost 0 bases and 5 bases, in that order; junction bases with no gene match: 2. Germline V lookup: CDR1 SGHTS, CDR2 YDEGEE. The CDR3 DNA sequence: TGTGCCAGCAGCTTGGGACAGGGCGACGAGCAGTACTTC. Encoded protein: CASSLGQGDEQYF.

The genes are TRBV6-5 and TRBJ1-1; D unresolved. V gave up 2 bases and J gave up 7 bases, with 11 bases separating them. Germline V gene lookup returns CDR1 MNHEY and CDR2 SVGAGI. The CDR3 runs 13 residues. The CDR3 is CASSYIKGVEAFF. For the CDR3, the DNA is TGTGCCAGCAGTTACATTAAGGGAGTTGAAGCTTTCTTT.

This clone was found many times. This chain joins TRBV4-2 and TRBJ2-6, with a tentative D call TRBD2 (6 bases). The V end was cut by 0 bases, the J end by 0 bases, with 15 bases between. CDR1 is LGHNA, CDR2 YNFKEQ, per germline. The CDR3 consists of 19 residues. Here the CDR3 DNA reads TGTGCCAGCAGCCAAGATCCCAGGGCGGGAAGCTCTGGGGCCAACGTCCTGACTTTC. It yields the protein CASSQDPRAGSSGANVLTF.

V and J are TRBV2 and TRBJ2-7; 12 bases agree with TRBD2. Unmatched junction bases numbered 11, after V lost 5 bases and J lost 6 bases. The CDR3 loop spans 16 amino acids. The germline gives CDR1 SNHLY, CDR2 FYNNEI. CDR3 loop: CASSSYSSGRAREQYF. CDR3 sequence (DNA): TGTGCCAGCAGTTCCTATTCTAGCGGGAGGGCCCGCGAGCAGTACTTC.

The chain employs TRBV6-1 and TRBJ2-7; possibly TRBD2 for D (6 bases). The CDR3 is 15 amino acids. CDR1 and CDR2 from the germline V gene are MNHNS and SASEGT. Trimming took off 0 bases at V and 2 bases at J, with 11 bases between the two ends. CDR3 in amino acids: CASSEAGGAAYEQYF. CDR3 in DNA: TGTGCCAGCAGTGAAGCGGGAGGCGCTGCCTACGAGCAGTACTTC.